This TCR beta chain was captured by sequencing in a study of blood T cell repertoires in COVID-19. Study-level background: COVID-19 samples, acute and convalescent, were from the United States, Italy and Spain. Sources were T cells, B-cell-depleted T cells, or PBMCs; the material itself was cDNA or gDNA.

Per the study methods: Reference gene primer amplification gave estimated nucleated cell counts. Produced via immunoSEQ multiplex PCR; TCRdb's table is partial and in-frame only. D and trimming come from the DNA, and the V and J calls and clone size come from that table. The table records roughly 40,000 clones, approximately 86% of them present only once. The CDR3 runs to 16 residues. Material for sequencing was peripheral blood. The clonotype was recovered from a man aged 50 or older in a cohort sampled during active COVID-19. The genes are TRBV21-1 and TRBJ2-3; the table's D call TRBD2 went unverified against the DNA. TRBV21-1 represents a pseudogene. DNA of the CDR3: TGTGCCAGCATCTCACAAAGGTGGGGGGGCAGGGATACGCAGTATTTT. It specifies CASISQRWGGRDTQYF.